This record concerns one T cell receptor beta chain sequence. As yet, its antigen is unknown. This record belongs to a study of cytomegalovirus exposure and HLA in healthy donors. Findings of the study overall: Relative to the approximately 670-donor mean, N-insertions were reportedly fewer in an Asian-associated ancestry cluster in a later analysis. Generally TCR sequences proved uncommon, though certain public TCRs appeared in numerous donors. Later analysis indicated greater clonal expansion among HLA-associated TCR beta chains than among equally common other chains.

Primers for the PCR totalled 60 Vbeta and 13 Jbeta. Here immunoSEQ multiplex PCR was the method, and the copy in TCRdb shows in-frame clones only, minus some. The sample contains roughly 260,000 clones, approximately 84% of which appear only once. CDR1 and CDR2 (germline): GTSNPN, SVGIG (reference sequence). The trim removed 3 bases at V and 4 bases at J, leaving 7 bases unmatched. CDR3 size: 15 residues. Sequenced material: PBMCs. The TCR was taken from a woman aged 40 to 55 in good health and CMV-seropositive. The V and J genes are TRBV30 and TRBJ1-3; TRBD1 agrees at 9 bases. CDR3 sequence: CAWRGQGASGNTIYF. CDR3 nucleotide sequence: TGTGCCTGGAGGGGACAGGGAGCCTCCGGAAACACCATATATTTT.